The rows below give T cell receptor beta chains drawn from one sample of a study of blood T cell repertoires in COVID-19. The table came from immunoSEQ multiplex PCR; TCRdb's copy has only in-frame clones and leaves some out. The table has a few hundred thousand clones, 87% seen once; the top ten hold roughly 2%. Sequenced material: peripheral blood. Receptor source: a man between 18 and 29 years old with active or convalescent COVID-19. CDR3s include the opening cysteine and the closing phenylalanine or tryptophan. D genes are given only for firm matches. The size field is filled for only some rows; it gives once, few, many or a size class.

TRBD1,TRBV18,13,TRBJ1-5,once,CASSLDRVQPQHF,TGTGCCAGCTCACTAGACAGGGTTCAGCCCCAGCATTTT
.,TRBV5-6,14,TRBJ1-1,.,CASSSDSLNTEAFF,TGTGCCAGCAGCTCGGACAGCTTGAACACTGAAGCTTTCTTT
TRBD1,TRBV2,15,TRBJ1-1,.,CASSDPGGDYTEAFF,TGTGCCAGCAGTGACCCAGGGGGCGATTACACTGAAGCTTTCTTT
TRBD2,TRBV5-1,18,TRBJ2-7,once,CASSLIAGGPLEGREQYF,TGCGCCAGCAGCTTGATCGCGGGGGGCCCACTTGAGGGACGGGAGCAGTACTTC
TRBD2,TRBV9,15,TRBJ2-3,.,CASSPLAGLTDTQYF,TGTGCCAGCAGCCCCCTAGCGGGGCTGACAGATACGCAGTATTTT
TRBD1,TRBV7-8,16,TRBJ2-5,.,CASSGVHGTAQETQYF,TGTGCCAGCAGCGGCGTCCACGGGACAGCCCAAGAGACCCAGTACTTC
TRBD1,TRBV6-5,15,TRBJ2-2,.,CASRMGTGITGELFF,TGTGCCAGCAGGATGGGGACAGGGATAACCGGGGAGCTGTTTTTT
TRBD2,TRBV5-4,18,TRBJ2-1,.,CASSLALLAGASYNEQFF,TGTGCCAGCAGCTTGGCTCTCCTAGCGGGGGCCTCCTACAATGAGCAGTTCTTC
.,TRBV24-1,15,TRBJ2-2,.,CATSDGGGFTGELFF,TGTGCCACCAGTGATGGGGGGGGCTTCACCGGGGAGCTGTTTTTT
TRBD2,TRBV4-1,18,TRBJ2-3,.,CASSQQSTSGGTTDTQYF,TGCGCCAGCAGCCAGCAGTCTACTAGCGGGGGGACCACAGATACGCAGTATTTT
.,TRBV7-2,13,TRBJ2-7,.,CASSLDLSYEQYF,TGTGCCAGCAGCTTAGATCTTAGCTACGAGCAGTACTTC
.,TRBV15,15,TRBJ1-4,.,CATSRVAARGEKLFF,TGTGCCACCAGCAGAGTGGCTGCCCGAGGGGAAAAACTGTTTTTT
TRBD1,TRBV6-4,15,TRBJ1-5,.,CASREKQGTHQPQHF,TGTGCCAGCAGGGAGAAACAGGGGACCCATCAGCCCCAGCATTTT
.,TRBV2,11,TRBJ1-2,.,CASAREFGYTF,TGTGCCAGCGCGAGGGAATTTGGCTACACCTTC
TRBD2,TRBV3-1/TRBV3-2,17,TRBJ2-2,.,CASSQASGGVNTGELFF,TGTGCCAGCAGCCAAGCTAGCGGGGGGGTGAACACCGGGGAGCTGTTTTTT
.,TRBV7-3,15,TRBJ2-1,once,CASSPRGSPADEQFF,TGTGCCAGCAGCCCTAGAGGTAGCCCCGCGGATGAGCAGTTCTTC
.,TRBV5-5,12,TRBJ2-7,few,CASSSQGYEQYF,TGTGCCAGCAGCTCACAGGGCTACGAGCAGTACTTC
TRBD1,TRBV12-3/TRBV12-4,13,TRBJ1-2,once,CASTRQGAWGYTF,TGTGCCAGCACCCGACAGGGGGCTTGGGGCTACACCTTC
.,TRBV5-1,17,TRBJ1-4,.,CASSLANFGQPNEKLFF,TGCGCCAGCAGCTTGGCAAATTTCGGACAGCCTAATGAAAAACTGTTTTTT
TRBD2,TRBV5-1,16,TRBJ2-3,.,CASSSRTSGQADTQYF,TGCGCCAGCAGCTCGAGGACTAGCGGGCAAGCAGATACGCAGTATTTT
.,TRBV6-2/TRBV6-3,14,TRBJ2-5,.,CASSLGTSLETQYF,TGTGCCAGCAGCCTCGGGACTTCACTTGAGACCCAGTACTTC
.,TRBV20-1,13,TRBJ1-1,once,CSASSETDTEAFF,TGCAGTGCTAGTTCGGAGACTGACACTGAAGCTTTCTTT
.,TRBV4-1,14,TRBJ2-3,once,CASSQEGRVDTQYF,TGCGCCAGCAGCCAAGAGGGCAGGGTAGATACGCAGTATTTT
TRBD1,TRBV3-1/TRBV3-2,14,TRBJ2-3,.,CASSVVTGTDTQYF,TGTGCCAGCAGCGTCGTGACAGGGACAGATACGCAGTATTTT
.,TRBV19,18,TRBJ1-1,.,CASSIWFRGRDMNTEAFF,TGTGCCAGTAGTATTTGGTTTAGGGGCCGAGATATGAACACTGAAGCTTTCTTT
.,TRBV15,15,TRBJ1-6,.,CATSRDDRLNSPLHF,TGTGCCACCAGCAGAGATGACAGATTGAATTCACCCCTCCACTTT
TRBD2,TRBV5-1,14,TRBJ2-5,few,CASSLAGGEKTQYF,TGCGCCAGCAGCTTGGCCGGGGGGGAAAAGACCCAGTACTTC
TRBD1,TRBV6-5,14,TRBJ2-7,.,CASSPGTGVHEQYF,TGTGCCAGCAGTCCCGGGACAGGGGTACACGAGCAGTACTTC
TRBD1,TRBV3-1/TRBV3-2,15,TRBJ1-5,.,CASSQDRGHNQPQHF,TGTGCCAGCAGCCAAGACAGGGGGCACAATCAGCCCCAGCATTTT
TRBD2,TRBV9,15,TRBJ2-1,.,CASSVAGLAVNEQFF,TGTGCCAGCAGCGTAGCGGGACTAGCGGTTAATGAGCAGTTCTTC
TRBD1,TRBV18,15,TRBJ1-3,.,CASSPGDSTGNTIYF,TGTGCCAGCTCACCGGGGGACAGCACTGGAAACACCATATATTTT
TRBD1,TRBV5-1,14,TRBJ1-5,.,CASSLEGANQPQHF,TGCGCCAGCAGCTTGGAGGGGGCTAATCAGCCCCAGCATTTT
.,TRBV10-2,17,TRBJ2-5,.,CASSELVVRSGQETQYF,TGCGCCAGCAGTGAGCTAGTCGTGAGGAGCGGGCAAGAGACCCAGTACTTC
TRBD2,TRBV3-1/TRBV3-2,16,TRBJ2-2,.,CASSQSGAGNTGELFF,TGTGCCAGCAGCCAAAGCGGGGCAGGGAACACCGGGGAGCTGTTTTTT
TRBD1,TRBV7-2,15,TRBJ2-1,.,CASSLGQGSYNEQFF,TGTGCCAGCAGCTTAGGACAGGGCTCCTACAATGAGCAGTTCTTC
TRBD1,TRBV7-2,15,TRBJ2-1,.,CASSFGDRGPNEQFF,TGTGCCAGCAGCTTCGGAGACAGGGGGCCAAATGAGCAGTTCTTC
.,TRBV21-1,15,TRBJ1-2,once,CASYLPTAKFYGYTF,TGTGCCAGTTATCTTCCGACAGCCAAATTCTATGGCTACACCTTC
TRBD2,TRBV7-6,16,TRBJ2-1,.,CASSLAWLAGGYEQFF,TGTGCCAGCAGCTTAGCGTGGCTAGCGGGTGGGTATGAGCAGTTCTTC
TRBD2,TRBV2,15,TRBJ2-3,.,CASKLAGVPTDTQYF,TGTGCCAGCAAACTAGCGGGAGTCCCCACAGATACGCAGTATTTT
.,TRBV7-2,14,TRBJ2-1,.,CASRGAIAYNEQFF,TGTGCCAGCCGGGGGGCCATCGCCTACAATGAGCAGTTCTTC
.,TRBV6-1,18,TRBJ2-7,.,CASSESRRAGLVSYEQYF,TGTGCCAGCAGTGAATCCCGACGGGCGGGATTGGTTTCCTACGAGCAGTACTTC
.,TRBV5-1,16,TRBJ2-7,few,CASSPSARESGYEQYF,TGCGCCAGCAGCCCGTCGGCGAGGGAGAGTGGCTACGAGCAGTACTTC
TRBD2,TRBV9,17,TRBJ2-3,.,CASSDSPRLAGPDTQYF,TGTGCCAGCAGCGACTCTCCAAGACTAGCGGGGCCAGATACGCAGTATTTT
.,TRBV7-7,13,TRBJ2-2,.,CASSLVRAGELFF,TGTGCCAGCAGCTTAGTGCGGGCCGGGGAGCTGTTTTTT